The clone carrying this TCR beta chain appeared a few times. Repertoires were generated with immunoSEQ multiplex PCR, while TCRdb's copy carries only in-frame clones and drops some. The sample yields about 270,000 clones, 85% seen once. The source of the sample is a study of blood T cell repertoires in COVID-19. Germline CDR1 DFQATT, CDR2 SNEGSKA (reference sequence). The CDR3 consists of 11 residues. Trimming pared 3 bases from V and 6 bases from J, leaving 9 bases between. Sample: peripheral blood. The sequence was collected from a woman in her forties or fifties with active or convalescent COVID-19. V is TRBV20-1 and J is TRBJ2-7; no firm D call. As DNA, the CDR3 is TGCAGTGCTAGGAGCGAGATCGAGCAGTACTTC. It yields the protein CSARSEIEQYF.